This TCR beta chain was found in a study of T-cell memory formation after mild COVID-19. The V end lost 4 bases, the J end lost 6 bases, and 8 bases lay between the germline ends. Germline-derived CDR1 and CDR2 are MNHEY and SVGEGT. This CDR3 is 12 amino acids long. TCRdb re-called the 5' RACE reads with MiXCR, one entry per CDR3 protein. The repertoire includes 100,000 to 120,000 distinct CDR3 sequences, roughly a sixth of them detected once, and over 4.5% sits in the top ten. This rearrangement joins TRBV6-2 or TRBV6-3 to TRBJ2-3; D possibly corresponds to TRBD1 (6 bases). The source is a man aged 18 to 35 who had mild COVID-19 (a few samples of this study predate the infection). Cell type and time point are not known. Sequences were obtained from PBMCs or a T cell subset sorted from them (not recorded which). The DNA for the CDR3 is TGTGCCAGCAGTTCCACAGGGGATACGCAGTATTTT. It is translated as CASSSTGDTQYF.